This TCR beta chain was observed in a study of T cells after yellow fever vaccination. As for this clonotype: Its antigen remains unknown.

TCRdb redid the calling of the 5' RACE reads with MiXCR, one entry per CDR3 protein. The sample has about 350,000 distinct CDR3 sequences, 11% seen once; the top ten hold more than 15%. Looked up from germline, CDR1 is ENHRY and CDR2 is SYGVKD. Trimming cost V 0 bases and J 2 bases, with 10 bases left between them. The CDR3 consists of 15 residues. Findings and caveats of the study: From the bulk population, abundant clonotypes could contaminate and appear within FACS-sorted repertoires.

The starting material was PBMCs, obtained on the day of the first yellow fever vaccination. The source is a man younger than 35 who received the YFV17D yellow fever vaccine. The rearrangement joins TRBV10-3 to TRBJ2-5, with D possibly TRBD1 on 5 matching bases. The CDR3: CAISESKGVQETQYF. CDR3 nucleotides: TGTGCCATCAGTGAGTCGAAAGGGGTACAAGAGACCCAGTACTTC.